This record covers a single T cell receptor (beta chain). Antigen: not known. The data stem from a study of CD8+ T cells in alopecia areata. General study points: Normal scalp showed lower clonality than lesional scalp, especially alopecia totalis/universalis.

Once RNA had been extracted, it was reverse transcribed into cDNA to act as the sequencing template. Sequencing used immunoSEQ multiplex PCR; TCRdb keeps in-frame clones, though not all of them. In the table there are 95,000 to 150,000 clones, 53% of which are singletons. This CDR3 contains 16 residues. The V end lost 4 bases, the J end lost 9 bases, and 19 bases lay between the germline ends. Germline V gene sequence: CDR1 MNHEY, CDR2 SVGAGI. Treatment here: oral pan-JAK inhibitor, 5-10 mg twice daily. The sample was CD4+ T cells sorted from blood, taken at week 4, from a patient treated with tofacitinib. This clonotype was obtained from a human donor with alopecia areata. The genes are TRBV6-5 and TRBJ1-6; possible D gene TRBD1, 5 bases. CDR3 DNA: TGTGCCAGCAGTTCTCCCGCCGGGACGCGTGGTTCACCCCTCCACTTT. Translation gives CASSSPAGTRGSPLHF.